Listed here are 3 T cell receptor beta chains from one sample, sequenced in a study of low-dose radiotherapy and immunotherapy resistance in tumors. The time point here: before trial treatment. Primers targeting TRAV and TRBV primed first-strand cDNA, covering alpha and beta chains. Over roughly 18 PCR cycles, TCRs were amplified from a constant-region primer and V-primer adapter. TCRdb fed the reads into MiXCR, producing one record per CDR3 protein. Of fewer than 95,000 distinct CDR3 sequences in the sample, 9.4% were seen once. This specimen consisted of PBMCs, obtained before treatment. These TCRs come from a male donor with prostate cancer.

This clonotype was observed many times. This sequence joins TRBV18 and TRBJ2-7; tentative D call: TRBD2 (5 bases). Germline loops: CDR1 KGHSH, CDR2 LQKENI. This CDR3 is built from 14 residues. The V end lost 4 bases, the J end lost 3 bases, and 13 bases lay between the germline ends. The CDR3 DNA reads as TGTGCCAGCTCACTCCCGGAGGCGCGCTACGAGCAGTACTTC. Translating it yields CASSLPEARYEQYF.

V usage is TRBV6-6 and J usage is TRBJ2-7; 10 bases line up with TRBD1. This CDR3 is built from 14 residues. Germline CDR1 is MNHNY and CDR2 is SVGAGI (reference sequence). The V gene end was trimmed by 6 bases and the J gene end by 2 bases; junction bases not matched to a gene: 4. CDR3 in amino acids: CASRQGTGAYEQYF. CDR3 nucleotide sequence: TGTGCCAGCAGGCAGGGGACAGGGGCCTACGAGCAGTACTTC.

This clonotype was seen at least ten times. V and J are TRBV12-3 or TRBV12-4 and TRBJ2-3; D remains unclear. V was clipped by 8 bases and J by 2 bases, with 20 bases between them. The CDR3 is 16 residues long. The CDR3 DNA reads TGTGCCAGCGTTCTCGGAGAGCTAGTGATCACAGATACGCAGTATTTT. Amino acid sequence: CASVLGELVITDTQYF.